This is a list of T cell receptor beta chains from one sample in a study of cytomegalovirus exposure and HLA in healthy donors. Generated by immunoSEQ multiplex PCR, the TCRdb table keeps only in-frame clones and is missing some. The profile shows about 180,000 clones, just under 90% of them singletons. Sequencing input: PBMCs. The receptors originated from a woman younger than 45 in good health and CMV-seronegative. The CDR3 runs from the conserved cysteine through the conserved F or W. The order of the fields is D gene, V gene, clone size, J gene, CDR3 protein, CDR3 DNA. A D gene is named only where the DNA matches it firmly. Some rows mark clone size as missing; the rest say once, few, many or name a class of expanded clone.

D gene: NA; V gene: TRBV7-9; clone size: once; J gene: TRBJ1-2; CDR3 protein: CASSLESFYGYTF; CDR3 DNA: TGTGCCAGCAGCTTAGAATCCTTCTATGGCTACACCTTC
D gene: NA; V gene: TRBV19; clone size: NA; J gene: TRBJ2-7; CDR3 protein: CASSISDEQYF; CDR3 DNA: TGTGCCAGTAGTATATCTGACGAGCAGTACTTC
D gene: TRBD2; V gene: TRBV2; clone size: NA; J gene: TRBJ2-1; CDR3 protein: CASIPRASGGSAYNEQFF; CDR3 DNA: TGTGCCAGCATCCCCCGGGCTAGCGGGGGGAGTGCCTACAATGAGCAGTTCTTC
D gene: TRBD1; V gene: TRBV6-5; clone size: few; J gene: TRBJ1-2; CDR3 protein: CASSSIPGQRYGYTF; CDR3 DNA: TGTGCCAGCAGTTCAATCCCGGGACAGCGCTATGGCTACACCTTC
D gene: TRBD2; V gene: TRBV27; clone size: NA; J gene: TRBJ2-1; CDR3 protein: CASSSISGGRIEQFF; CDR3 DNA: TGTGCCAGCAGTTCAATTAGCGGGGGACGTATTGAGCAGTTCTTC
D gene: NA; V gene: TRBV4-3; clone size: NA; J gene: TRBJ1-4; CDR3 protein: CASSQRGFPNEKLFF; CDR3 DNA: TGCGCCAGCAGCCAGAGGGGGTTCCCTAATGAAAAACTGTTTTTT
D gene: NA; V gene: TRBV19; clone size: NA; J gene: TRBJ1-5; CDR3 protein: CASSIWGESNQPQHF; CDR3 DNA: TGTGCCAGTAGTATATGGGGGGAGAGCAATCAGCCCCAGCATTTT
D gene: TRBD1; V gene: TRBV4-3; clone size: NA; J gene: TRBJ2-7; CDR3 protein: CASSHGSTGSTYEQYF; CDR3 DNA: TGCGCCAGCAGCCACGGATCGACAGGGTCTACCTACGAGCAGTACTTC
D gene: NA; V gene: TRBV6-1; clone size: NA; J gene: TRBJ2-1; CDR3 protein: CASSLIEQFF; CDR3 DNA: TGTGCCAGCAGTTTAATAGAGCAGTTCTTC
D gene: NA; V gene: TRBV19; clone size: NA; J gene: TRBJ1-2; CDR3 protein: CATSHRAAPDYGYTF; CDR3 DNA: TGTGCCACCTCGCACAGGGCCGCACCCGACTATGGCTACACCTTC
D gene: TRBD1; V gene: TRBV5-1; clone size: NA; J gene: TRBJ2-7; CDR3 protein: CASSLEGATGVGEQYF; CDR3 DNA: TGCGCCAGCAGCTTGGAGGGAGCGACAGGGGTGGGCGAGCAGTACTTC
D gene: NA; V gene: TRBV11-2; clone size: NA; J gene: TRBJ2-1; CDR3 protein: CASSLDVGANNEQFF; CDR3 DNA: TGTGCCAGCAGCTTAGATGTGGGGGCCAACAATGAGCAGTTCTTC
D gene: NA; V gene: TRBV7-9; clone size: NA; J gene: TRBJ2-3; CDR3 protein: CASSLVNTDTQYF; CDR3 DNA: TGTGCCAGCAGCTTAGTTAATACAGATACGCAGTATTTT
D gene: NA; V gene: TRBV7-9; clone size: NA; J gene: TRBJ2-5; CDR3 protein: CASSLPGAEETQYF; CDR3 DNA: TGTGCCAGCAGCTTACCTGGGGCGGAGGAGACCCAGTACTTC
D gene: NA; V gene: TRBV5-1; clone size: NA; J gene: TRBJ1-2; CDR3 protein: CASSLGQPGRGYTF; CDR3 DNA: TGCGCCAGCAGCTTGGGGCAGCCCGGGAGGGGCTACACCTTC